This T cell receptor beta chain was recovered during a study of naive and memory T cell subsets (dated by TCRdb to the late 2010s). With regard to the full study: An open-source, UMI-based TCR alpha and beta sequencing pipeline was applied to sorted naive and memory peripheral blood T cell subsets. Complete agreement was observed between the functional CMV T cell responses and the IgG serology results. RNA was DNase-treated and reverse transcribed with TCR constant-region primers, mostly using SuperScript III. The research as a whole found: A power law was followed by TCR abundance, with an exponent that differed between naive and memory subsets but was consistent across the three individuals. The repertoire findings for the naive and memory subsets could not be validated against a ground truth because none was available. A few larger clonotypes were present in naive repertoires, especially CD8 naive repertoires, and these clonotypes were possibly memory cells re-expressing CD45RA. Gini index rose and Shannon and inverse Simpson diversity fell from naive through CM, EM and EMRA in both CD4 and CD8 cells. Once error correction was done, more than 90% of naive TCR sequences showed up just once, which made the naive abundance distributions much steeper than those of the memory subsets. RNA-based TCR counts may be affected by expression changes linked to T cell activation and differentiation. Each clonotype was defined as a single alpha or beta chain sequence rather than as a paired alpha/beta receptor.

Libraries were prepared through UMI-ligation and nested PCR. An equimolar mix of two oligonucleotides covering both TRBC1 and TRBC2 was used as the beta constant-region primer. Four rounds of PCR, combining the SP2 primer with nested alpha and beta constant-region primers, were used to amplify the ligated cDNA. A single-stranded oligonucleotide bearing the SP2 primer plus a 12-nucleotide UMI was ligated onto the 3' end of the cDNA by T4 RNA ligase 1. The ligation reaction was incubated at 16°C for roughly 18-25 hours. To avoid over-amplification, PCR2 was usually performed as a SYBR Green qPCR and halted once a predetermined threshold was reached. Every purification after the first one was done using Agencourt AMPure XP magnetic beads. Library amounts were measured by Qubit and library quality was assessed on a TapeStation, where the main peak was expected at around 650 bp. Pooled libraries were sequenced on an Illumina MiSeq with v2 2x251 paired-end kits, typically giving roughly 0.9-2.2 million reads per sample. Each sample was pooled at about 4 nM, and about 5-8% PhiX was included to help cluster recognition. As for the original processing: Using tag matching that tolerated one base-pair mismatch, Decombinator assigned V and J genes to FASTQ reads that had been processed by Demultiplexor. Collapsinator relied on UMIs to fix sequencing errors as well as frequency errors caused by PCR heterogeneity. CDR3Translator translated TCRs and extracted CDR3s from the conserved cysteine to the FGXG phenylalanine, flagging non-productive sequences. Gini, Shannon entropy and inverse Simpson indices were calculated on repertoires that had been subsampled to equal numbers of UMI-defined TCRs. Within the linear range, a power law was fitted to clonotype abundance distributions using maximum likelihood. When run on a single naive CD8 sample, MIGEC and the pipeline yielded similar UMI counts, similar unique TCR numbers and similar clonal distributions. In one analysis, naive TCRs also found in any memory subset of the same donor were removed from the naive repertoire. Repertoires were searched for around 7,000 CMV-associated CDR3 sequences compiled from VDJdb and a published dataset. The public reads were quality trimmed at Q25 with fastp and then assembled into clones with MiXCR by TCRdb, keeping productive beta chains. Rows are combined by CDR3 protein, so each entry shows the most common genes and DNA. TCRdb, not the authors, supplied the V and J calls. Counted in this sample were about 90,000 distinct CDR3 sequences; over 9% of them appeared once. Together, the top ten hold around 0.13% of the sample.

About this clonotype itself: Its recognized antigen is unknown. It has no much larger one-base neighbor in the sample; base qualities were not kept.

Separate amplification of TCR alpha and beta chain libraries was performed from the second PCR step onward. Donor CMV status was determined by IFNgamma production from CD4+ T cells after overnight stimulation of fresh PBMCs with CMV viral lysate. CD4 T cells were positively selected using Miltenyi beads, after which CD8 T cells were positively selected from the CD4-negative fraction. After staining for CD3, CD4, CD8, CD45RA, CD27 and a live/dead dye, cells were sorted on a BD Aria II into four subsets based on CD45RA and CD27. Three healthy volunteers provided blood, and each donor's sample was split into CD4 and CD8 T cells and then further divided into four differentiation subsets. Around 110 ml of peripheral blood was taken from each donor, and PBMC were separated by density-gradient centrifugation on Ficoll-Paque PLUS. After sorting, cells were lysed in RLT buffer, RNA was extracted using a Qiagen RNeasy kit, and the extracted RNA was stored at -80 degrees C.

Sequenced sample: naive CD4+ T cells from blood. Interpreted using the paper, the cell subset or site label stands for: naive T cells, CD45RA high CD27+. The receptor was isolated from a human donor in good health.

The CDR3 reads CSGGQPQHF. The nucleotide sequence is TGCAGTGGAGGGCAGCCCCAGCATTTT. Rearrangement joined TRBV20-1 to TRBJ1-5; too little of a D gene remains to name it. The CDR3 spans 9 residues, from the cysteine through the phenylalanine. Just the 27-base CDR3 DNA is kept, in frame starting at base 1. From the germline V gene (reference sequence), CDR1 is DFQATT and CDR2 is SNEGSKA. V was cut back by 7 bases and J by 7 bases, leaving a gap of 5 bases between them.